This T cell receptor beta chain was identified in a study of molecular identifiers for immune sequencing clone quantification. MiXCR, run by TCRdb on the PCR reads, gives a single entry per CDR3 protein. This sample yields hundreds of thousands of distinct CDR3 sequences, of which roughly 27% are seen a single time; 0.7% to 0.95% belongs to the top ten. V was cut by 11 bases and J by 7 bases, with 23 bases left in between. The CDR3 is 14 amino acids. The rearrangement uses TRBV12-3 or TRBV12-4 and TRBJ1-1; the D gene is possibly TRBD1 (6 bases). The sample taken for sequencing was naive CD8+ T cells from blood, with Jurkat cell RNA spiked in. The subset was: FACS-sorted CD8+CD4-CCR7+CD45RA+ naive T cells. This clonotype was obtained from a human donor in good health. Some libraries in this study had Jurkat cell RNA spiked in. In DNA, the CDR3 is TGTGCCGTAGGGGGACGGGGGCGGGCGGATGAAGCTTTCTTT. It translates to CAVGGRGRADEAFF.